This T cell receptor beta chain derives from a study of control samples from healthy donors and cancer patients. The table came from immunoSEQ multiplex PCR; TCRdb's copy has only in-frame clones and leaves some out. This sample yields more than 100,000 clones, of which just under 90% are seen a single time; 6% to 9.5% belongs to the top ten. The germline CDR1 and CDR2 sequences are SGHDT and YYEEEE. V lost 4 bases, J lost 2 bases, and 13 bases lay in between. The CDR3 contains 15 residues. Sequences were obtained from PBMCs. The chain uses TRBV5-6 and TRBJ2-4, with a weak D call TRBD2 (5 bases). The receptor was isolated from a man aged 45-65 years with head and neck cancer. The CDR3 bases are TGTGCCAGCAGCGACGCTGGGGAGACCAAAAACATTCAGTACTTC. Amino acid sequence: CASSDAGETKNIQYF. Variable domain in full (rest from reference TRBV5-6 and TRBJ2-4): DAGVTQSPTHLIKTRGQQVTLRCSPKSGHDTVSWYQQALGQGPQFIFQYYEEEERQRGNFPDRFSGHQFPNYSSELNVNALLLGDSALYLCASSDAGETKNIQYFGAGTRLSVL.